This T cell receptor beta chain was found in a study of post-analysis software for immune sequencing data. General study results and limits: Patients with multiple sclerosis recorded significantly lower normalized Chao1 diversity than controls, the study found. TRBV segments more frequent in patients than in controls numbered roughly 5 and included TRBV5-6, TRBV5-1 and TRBV20-1.

Germline values: CDR1 MNHNS, CDR2 SASEGT. Trimming took off 0 bases at V and 4 bases at J, with 16 bases between the two ends. The CDR3 is made up of 17 amino acids. As to this clonotype: Its antigen is still unknown.

Unique molecular identifiers tagged the TCR beta cDNA libraries. There were roughly 0.95 to 11 million T cells, and 400,000 to 650,000 cDNA molecules came from them. In TCRdb, the PCR reads were re-called with MiXCR into one record per CDR3 protein. The profile shows some 890,000 distinct CDR3 sequences, about 57% of them singletons. The chain couples TRBV6-1 to TRBJ1-5, with D unclear. This receptor was obtained from a girl between 5 and 17 years old with multiple sclerosis. Sequenced sample: blood. The CDR3 nucleotides read TGTGCCAGCAGTGAAGCGTGGACGCCGATGAGTAATCAGCCCCAGCATTTT. This encodes CASSEAWTPMSNQPQHF.